This T cell receptor beta chain stems from a study of STAT5B mutations in CD4+ large granular lymphocyte leukemia. Study outcomes and limitations: The CD4+ versus CD8+ T-LGLL clonality difference may reflect limited sample size.

Repertoires were generated with immunoSEQ multiplex PCR, while TCRdb's copy carries only in-frame clones and drops some. Of some 34,000 clones listed, about 74% are singletons. Controls came from buffy coats of healthy blood donors. This clone was counted a single time. The antigen remains unidentified. The clonotype comes from a human donor in good health. Sequences were obtained from CD4+ T cells from blood buffy coats.

This CDR3 reads CASSLRLAAYNEQFF. The CDR3 DNA reads TGTGCCAGCAGCCTTAGACTAGCGGCCTACAATGAGCAGTTCTTC. This sequence joins TRBV7-3 and TRBJ2-1, with 9 nucleotides matching TRBD2. Trimming took 5 bases from V and 2 from J; bases not matched to a gene: 4. The CDR3 loop spans 15 amino acids. Per germline, CDR1 SGHTA and CDR2 FQGTGA.